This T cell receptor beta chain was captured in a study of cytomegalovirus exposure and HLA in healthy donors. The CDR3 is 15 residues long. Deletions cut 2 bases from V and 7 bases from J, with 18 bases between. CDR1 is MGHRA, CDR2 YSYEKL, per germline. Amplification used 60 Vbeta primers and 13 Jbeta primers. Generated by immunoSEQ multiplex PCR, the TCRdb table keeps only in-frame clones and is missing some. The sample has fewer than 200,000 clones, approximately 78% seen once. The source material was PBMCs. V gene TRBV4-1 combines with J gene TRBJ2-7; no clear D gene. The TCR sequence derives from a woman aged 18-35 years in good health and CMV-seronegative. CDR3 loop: CASSQLAGPFVEQYF. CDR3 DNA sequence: TGCGCCAGCAGCCAATTGGCAGGCCCGTTTGTGGAGCAGTACTTC.